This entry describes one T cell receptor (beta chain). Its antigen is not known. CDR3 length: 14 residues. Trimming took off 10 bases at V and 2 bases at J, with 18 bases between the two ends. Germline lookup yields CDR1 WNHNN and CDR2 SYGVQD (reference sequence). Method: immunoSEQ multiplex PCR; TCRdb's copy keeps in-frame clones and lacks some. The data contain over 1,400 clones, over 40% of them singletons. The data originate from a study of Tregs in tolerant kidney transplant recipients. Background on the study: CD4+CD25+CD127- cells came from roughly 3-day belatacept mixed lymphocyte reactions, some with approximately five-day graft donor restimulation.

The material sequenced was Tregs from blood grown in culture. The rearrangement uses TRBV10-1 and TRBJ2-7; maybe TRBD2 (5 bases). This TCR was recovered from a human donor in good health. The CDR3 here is CATKHPGRTYEQYF. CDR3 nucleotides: TGCGCCACGAAACATCCGGGGAGAACCTACGAGCAGTACTTC.